These T cell receptor beta chains were read from a single sample in a study of cytomegalovirus exposure and HLA in healthy donors. The method was immunoSEQ multiplex PCR; TCRdb's version includes in-frame clones alone and lacks a portion of them. The repertoire holds 150,000 to 200,000 clones, more than 65% seen once, with 1.6% in the top ten. Sequenced material: PBMCs. The receptors derive from a woman in her 30s in good health and CMV-seronegative. The CDR3 runs from the conserved cysteine through the conserved F or W.

j_gene: .; v_gene: TRBV5-1; CDR3aa: CASSSPGAEQYF
j_gene: TRBJ1-1; v_gene: TRBV19; CDR3aa: CASSITGTGPTEAFF
j_gene: TRBJ1-1; v_gene: TRBV5-1; CDR3aa: CASSVTFRATEAFF
j_gene: TRBJ1-4; v_gene: TRBV4-3; CDR3aa: CASSHRLSGNEKLFF
j_gene: TRBJ2-1; v_gene: TRBV6-1; CDR3aa: CASRTGIQAGEQFF
j_gene: TRBJ1-2; v_gene: TRBV5-1; CDR3aa: CASSLSQGLRGYTF
j_gene: TRBJ1-5; v_gene: TRBV19; CDR3aa: CARGWTGSNQPQHF
j_gene: TRBJ1-2; v_gene: TRBV5-4; CDR3aa: CASSTEDRGLNYGYTF
j_gene: TRBJ2-5; v_gene: TRBV7-9; CDR3aa: CASSLGLAGLQETQYF
j_gene: TRBJ1-2; v_gene: TRBV18; CDR3aa: CASSPLGTGDHYGYTF
j_gene: TRBJ1-6; v_gene: TRBV2; CDR3aa: CASSSLRVSPLHF
j_gene: TRBJ1-5; v_gene: TRBV19; CDR3aa: CASSTDRDQPQHF
j_gene: TRBJ1-2; v_gene: TRBV4-1; CDR3aa: CASSQREGNYGYTF
j_gene: TRBJ1-2; v_gene: TRBV29-1; CDR3aa: CSGIGTGKRYPF
j_gene: TRBJ2-2; v_gene: TRBV5-4; CDR3aa: CASGGLRSELFF
j_gene: TRBJ2-3; v_gene: TRBV29-1; CDR3aa: CSVRWQGADTQYF
j_gene: TRBJ2-1; v_gene: TRBV9; CDR3aa: CASSVAAYNEQFF
j_gene: TRBJ2-2; v_gene: TRBV2; CDR3aa: CASRRTGGTGELFF
j_gene: TRBJ1-1; v_gene: TRBV15; CDR3aa: CATSQDRSLNTEAFF
j_gene: TRBJ1-3; v_gene: TRBV19; CDR3aa: CASSRTGGPTGPGNTIYF
j_gene: TRBJ2-5; v_gene: TRBV9; CDR3aa: CASSVAGGGGRETQYF
j_gene: TRBJ1-2; v_gene: TRBV7-6; CDR3aa: CASSSSTDIGYGYTF
j_gene: TRBJ2-1; v_gene: TRBV11-3; CDR3aa: CASSLGQSHYNEQFF
j_gene: TRBJ2-1; v_gene: TRBV11-3; CDR3aa: CASSPPNRANEQFF
j_gene: TRBJ1-5; v_gene: TRBV19; CDR3aa: CASSISRTGGQPQHF
j_gene: TRBJ2-1; v_gene: TRBV7-9; CDR3aa: CASSSGLGVNEQFF
j_gene: TRBJ1-4; v_gene: TRBV5-4; CDR3aa: CASSFSPGHISTTNEKLFF
j_gene: TRBJ2-3; v_gene: TRBV15; CDR3aa: CATSSGDRLRDTQYF
j_gene: TRBJ1-1; v_gene: TRBV2; CDR3aa: CASRQDTGGSTEAFF
j_gene: TRBJ2-1; v_gene: TRBV6-1; CDR3aa: CASRPGTSGVKQFF
j_gene: TRBJ2-1; v_gene: TRBV6-5; CDR3aa: CASSYRLAGGDEQFF
j_gene: TRBJ1-2; v_gene: TRBV27; CDR3aa: CASTQSGFSRLSYGYTF
j_gene: TRBJ2-7; v_gene: TRBV27; CDR3aa: CASSFKGAGRDYEQYF
j_gene: TRBJ2-1; v_gene: TRBV6-1; CDR3aa: CASSEALIPGTSGSHGDEQFF
j_gene: TRBJ1-2; v_gene: TRBV6-5; CDR3aa: CASSYGAGPDGYTF
j_gene: TRBJ2-3; v_gene: TRBV4-1; CDR3aa: CASSQEGRGGVDTQYF
j_gene: TRBJ2-3; v_gene: TRBV7-9; CDR3aa: CASRALAGTDTQYF
j_gene: TRBJ1-2; v_gene: TRBV7-2; CDR3aa: CASSLVADRVGGYTF
j_gene: TRBJ2-7; v_gene: TRBV9; CDR3aa: CASSETGQGHEQYF
j_gene: TRBJ2-3; v_gene: TRBV29-1; CDR3aa: CSVEGPGTHSDTQYF
j_gene: TRBJ2-7; v_gene: TRBV19; CDR3aa: CASSIVRTGEYEQYF
j_gene: TRBJ1-2; v_gene: TRBV5-6; CDR3aa: CASSPDTGGEPNGYTF
j_gene: TRBJ2-2; v_gene: TRBV5-4; CDR3aa: CASSMRQGRSGELFF
j_gene: TRBJ1-1; v_gene: TRBV20-1; CDR3aa: CSARLSTEAFF
j_gene: TRBJ2-5; v_gene: TRBV10-1; CDR3aa: CASSISRQGQETQYF
j_gene: TRBJ2-7; v_gene: TRBV28; CDR3aa: CASSLSASYEQYF
j_gene: TRBJ2-1; v_gene: TRBV7-7; CDR3aa: CASSSGQGARGSYNEQFF
j_gene: TRBJ1-6; v_gene: TRBV28; CDR3aa: CASSLRNSPLHF
j_gene: TRBJ1-5; v_gene: TRBV9; CDR3aa: CASSVDRNQPQHF
j_gene: TRBJ1-2; v_gene: TRBV19; CDR3aa: CASSRPGQGFGYTF
j_gene: TRBJ2-1; v_gene: TRBV5-1; CDR3aa: CASSLGSSYNEQFF
j_gene: TRBJ1-2; v_gene: TRBV5-1; CDR3aa: CASSLEGTNYGYPF
j_gene: TRBJ1-4; v_gene: TRBV5-6; CDR3aa: CASRSGYRGKLFF